The present TCR beta chain was sequenced within a study of blood T cell repertoires in COVID-19. Study overall: COVID-19 samples from acute and convalescent phases originated in the United States, Italy and Spain. T cells, B-cell-depleted T cells, or PBMCs supplied cDNA or gDNA.

Looked up from germline, CDR1 is LGHDT and CDR2 is YNNKEL (reference sequence). V trimming: 6 bases; J trimming: 9 bases; junction bases outside the gene matches: 16. The CDR3 loop spans 16 amino acids. In the authors' methods: Estimation of nucleated cell counts relied on the amplification of reference gene primers. Profiled with immunoSEQ multiplex PCR; TCRdb holds only in-frame clones, not every one. Clonal size and the V and J genes are those of that table, whereas D and trimming came from the DNA. The sample consists of about 91,000 clones, roughly 91% of them appearing once. The chain joins TRBV3-1 (or the pseudogene TRBV3-2) to TRBJ2-1, with 8 nucleotides matching TRBD2. Sequencing input: peripheral blood. This TCR was recovered from a woman older than 75 with active COVID-19. The CDR3 DNA reads as TGTGCCAGCAGGCACTCGGGGGCGGGAGGTTTGGGTGAGCAGTTCTTC. Translated: CASRHSGAGGLGEQFF.